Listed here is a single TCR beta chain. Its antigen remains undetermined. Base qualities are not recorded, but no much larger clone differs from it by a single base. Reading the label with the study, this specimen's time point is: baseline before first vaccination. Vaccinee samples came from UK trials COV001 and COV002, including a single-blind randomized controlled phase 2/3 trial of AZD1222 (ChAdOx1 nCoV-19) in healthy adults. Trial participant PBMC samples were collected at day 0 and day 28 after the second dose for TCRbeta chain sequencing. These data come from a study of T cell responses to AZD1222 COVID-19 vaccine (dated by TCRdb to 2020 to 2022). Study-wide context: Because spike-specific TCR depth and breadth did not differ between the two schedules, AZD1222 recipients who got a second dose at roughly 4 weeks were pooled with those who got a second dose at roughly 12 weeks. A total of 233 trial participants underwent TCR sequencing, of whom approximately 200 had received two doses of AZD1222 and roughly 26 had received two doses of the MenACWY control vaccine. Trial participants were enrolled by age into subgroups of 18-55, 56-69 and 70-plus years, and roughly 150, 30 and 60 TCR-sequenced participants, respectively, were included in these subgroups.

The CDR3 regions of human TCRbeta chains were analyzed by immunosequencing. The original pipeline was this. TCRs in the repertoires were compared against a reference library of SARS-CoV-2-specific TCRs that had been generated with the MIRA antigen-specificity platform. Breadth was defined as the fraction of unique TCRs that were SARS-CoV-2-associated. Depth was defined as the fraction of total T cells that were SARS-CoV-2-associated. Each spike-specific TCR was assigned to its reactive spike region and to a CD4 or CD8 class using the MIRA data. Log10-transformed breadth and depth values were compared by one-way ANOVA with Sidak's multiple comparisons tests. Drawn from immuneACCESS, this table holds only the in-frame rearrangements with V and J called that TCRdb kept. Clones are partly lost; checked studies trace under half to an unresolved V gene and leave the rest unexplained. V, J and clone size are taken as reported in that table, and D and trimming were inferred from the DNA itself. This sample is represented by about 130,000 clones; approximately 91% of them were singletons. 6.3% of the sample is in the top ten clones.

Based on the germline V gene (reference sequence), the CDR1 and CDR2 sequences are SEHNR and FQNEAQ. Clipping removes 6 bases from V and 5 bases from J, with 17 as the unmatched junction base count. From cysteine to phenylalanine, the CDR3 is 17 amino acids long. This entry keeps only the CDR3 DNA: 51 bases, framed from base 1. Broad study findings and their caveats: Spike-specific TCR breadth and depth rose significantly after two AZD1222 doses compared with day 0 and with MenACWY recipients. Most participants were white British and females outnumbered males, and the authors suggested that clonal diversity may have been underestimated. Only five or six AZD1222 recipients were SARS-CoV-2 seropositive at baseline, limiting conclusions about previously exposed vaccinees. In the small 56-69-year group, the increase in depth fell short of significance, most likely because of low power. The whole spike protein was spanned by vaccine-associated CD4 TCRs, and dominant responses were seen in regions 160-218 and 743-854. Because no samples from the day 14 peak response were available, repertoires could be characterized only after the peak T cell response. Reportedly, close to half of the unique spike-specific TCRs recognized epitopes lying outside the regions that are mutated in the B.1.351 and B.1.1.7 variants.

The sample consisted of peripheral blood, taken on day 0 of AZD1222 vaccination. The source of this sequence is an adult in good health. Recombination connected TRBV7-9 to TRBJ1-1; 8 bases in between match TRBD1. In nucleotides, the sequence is TGTGCCAGCAGTCGGCGGTCCAGGGGGCTCGAGGGTACTGAAGCTTTCTTT. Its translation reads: CASSRRSRGLEGTEAFF.